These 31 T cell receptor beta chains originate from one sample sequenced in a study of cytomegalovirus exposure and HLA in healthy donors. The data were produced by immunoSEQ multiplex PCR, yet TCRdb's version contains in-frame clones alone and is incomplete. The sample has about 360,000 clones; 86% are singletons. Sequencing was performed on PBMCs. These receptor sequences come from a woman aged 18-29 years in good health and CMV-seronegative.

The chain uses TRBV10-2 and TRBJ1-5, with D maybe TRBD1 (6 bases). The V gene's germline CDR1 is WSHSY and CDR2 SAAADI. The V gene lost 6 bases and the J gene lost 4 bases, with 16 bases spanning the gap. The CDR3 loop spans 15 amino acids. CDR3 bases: TGCGCCAGCAGCCGAAAAAGACAGGCAAATCAGCCCCAGCATTTT. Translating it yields CASSRKRQANQPQHF.

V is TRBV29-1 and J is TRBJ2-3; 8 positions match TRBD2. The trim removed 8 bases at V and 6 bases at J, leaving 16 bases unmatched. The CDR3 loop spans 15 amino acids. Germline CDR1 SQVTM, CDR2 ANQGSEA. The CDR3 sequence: CSHGRGLEISDTQYF. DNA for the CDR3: TGCAGCCACGGTCGGGGACTAGAAATTTCCGATACGCAGTATTTT.

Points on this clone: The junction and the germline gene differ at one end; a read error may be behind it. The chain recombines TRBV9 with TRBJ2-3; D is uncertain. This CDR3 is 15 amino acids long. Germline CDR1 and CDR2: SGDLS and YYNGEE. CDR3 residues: CASSVGPIRTNTQYF. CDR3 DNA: TGTGCCAGCAGCGTAGGGCCCATACGCACAAATACGCAGTATTTT.

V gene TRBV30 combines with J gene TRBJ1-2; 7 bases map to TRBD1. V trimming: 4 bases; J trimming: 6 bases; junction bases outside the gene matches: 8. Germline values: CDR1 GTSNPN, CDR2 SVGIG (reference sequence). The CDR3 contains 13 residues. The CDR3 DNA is TGTGCCTGGACCCTCGGAGGGGGCGATGGCTACACCTTC. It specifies CAWTLGGGDGYTF.

CDR3 sequence: CASSGPSGGPSFTDTQYF. The CDR3 DNA is TGTGCCAGCAGTGGTCCTAGCGGGGGGCCGTCCTTCACAGATACGCAGTATTTT. The rearrangement links TRBV6-1 to TRBJ2-3, with 11 nucleotides matching TRBD2. This CDR3 comprises 18 residues. The V and J ends lost 4 bases and 2 bases, in that order; junction bases with no gene match: 11. Germline-derived CDR1 and CDR2 are MNHNS and SASEGT.

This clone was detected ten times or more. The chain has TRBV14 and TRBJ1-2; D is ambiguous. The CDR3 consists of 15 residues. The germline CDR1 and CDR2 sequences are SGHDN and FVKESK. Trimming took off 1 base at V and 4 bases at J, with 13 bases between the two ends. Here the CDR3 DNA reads TGTGCCAGCAGCCAAGGCCTAACCGTCGCCTATGGCTACACCTTC. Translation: CASSQGLTVAYGYTF.

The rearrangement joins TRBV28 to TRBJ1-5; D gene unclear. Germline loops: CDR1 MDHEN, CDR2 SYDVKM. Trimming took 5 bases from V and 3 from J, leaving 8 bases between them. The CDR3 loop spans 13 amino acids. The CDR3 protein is CASSIQNNQPQHF. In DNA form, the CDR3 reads TGTGCCAGCAGTATCCAGAACAATCAGCCCCAGCATTTT.

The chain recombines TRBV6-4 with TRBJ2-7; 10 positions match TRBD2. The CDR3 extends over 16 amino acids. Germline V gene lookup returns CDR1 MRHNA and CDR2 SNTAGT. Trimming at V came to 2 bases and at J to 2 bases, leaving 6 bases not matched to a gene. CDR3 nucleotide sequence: TGTGCCAGCAGTGACGCGCTAGCGGGAGAAGCCTACGAGCAGTACTTC. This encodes CASSDALAGEAYEQYF.

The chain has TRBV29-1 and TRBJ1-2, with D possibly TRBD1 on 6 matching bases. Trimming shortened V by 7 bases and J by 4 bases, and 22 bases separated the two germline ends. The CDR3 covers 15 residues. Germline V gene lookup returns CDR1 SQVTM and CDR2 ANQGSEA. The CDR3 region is CSAPDSDSFSYGYTF. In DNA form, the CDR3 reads TGCAGCGCTCCGGACAGCGACTCTTTTTCCTATGGCTACACCTTC. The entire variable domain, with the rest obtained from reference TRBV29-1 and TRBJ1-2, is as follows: SAVISQKPSRDICQRGTSLTIQCQVDSQVTMMFWYRQQPGQSLTLIATANQGSEATYESGFVIDKFPISRPNLTFSTLTVSNMSPEDSSIYLCSAPDSDSFSYGYTFGSGTRLTVV.

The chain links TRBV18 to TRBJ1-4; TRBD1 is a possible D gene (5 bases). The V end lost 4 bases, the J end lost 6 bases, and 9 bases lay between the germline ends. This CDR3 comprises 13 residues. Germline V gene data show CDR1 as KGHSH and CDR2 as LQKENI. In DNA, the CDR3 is TGTGCCAGCTCACTAACGGGGGATGAAAAACTGTTTTTT. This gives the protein CASSLTGDEKLFF.

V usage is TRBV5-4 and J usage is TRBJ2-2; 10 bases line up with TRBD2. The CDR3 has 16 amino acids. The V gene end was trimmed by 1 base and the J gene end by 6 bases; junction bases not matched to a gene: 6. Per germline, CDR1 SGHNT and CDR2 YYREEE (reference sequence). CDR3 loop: CASSLIASGGSGELFF. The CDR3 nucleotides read TGTGCCAGCAGCTTGATTGCTAGCGGGGGCTCCGGGGAGCTGTTTTTT.

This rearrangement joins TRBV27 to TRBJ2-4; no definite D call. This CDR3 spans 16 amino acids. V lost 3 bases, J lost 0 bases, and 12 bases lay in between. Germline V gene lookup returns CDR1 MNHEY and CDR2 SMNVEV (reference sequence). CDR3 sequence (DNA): TGTGCCAGCAGTTTGGTAGCTCGCCTAGCCAAAAACATTCAGTACTTC. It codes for CASSLVARLAKNIQYF.

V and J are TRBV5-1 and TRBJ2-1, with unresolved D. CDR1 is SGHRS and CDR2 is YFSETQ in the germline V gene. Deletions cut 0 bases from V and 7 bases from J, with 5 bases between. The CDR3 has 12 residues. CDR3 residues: CASSLARNEQFF. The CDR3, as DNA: TGCGCCAGCAGCTTGGCACGGAATGAGCAGTTCTTC.

CDR3 in amino acids: CSATRQSGYTF. DNA of the CDR3: TGCAGTGCTACAAGACAGAGCGGCTACACCTTC. This chain uses TRBV20-1 with TRBJ1-2, with TRBD1 as a possible D gene (5 bases). The germline gives CDR1 DFQATT, CDR2 SNEGSKA (reference sequence). Trimming shortened V by 4 bases and J by 8 bases, and 11 bases separated the two germline ends. This CDR3 comprises 11 residues.

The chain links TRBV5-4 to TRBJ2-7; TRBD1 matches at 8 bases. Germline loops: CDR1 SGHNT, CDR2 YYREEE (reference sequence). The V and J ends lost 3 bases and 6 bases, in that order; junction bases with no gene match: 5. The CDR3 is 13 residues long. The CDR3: CASSSDRGGEQYF. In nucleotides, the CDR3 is TGTGCCAGCAGCTCTGACAGGGGAGGCGAGCAGTACTTC.

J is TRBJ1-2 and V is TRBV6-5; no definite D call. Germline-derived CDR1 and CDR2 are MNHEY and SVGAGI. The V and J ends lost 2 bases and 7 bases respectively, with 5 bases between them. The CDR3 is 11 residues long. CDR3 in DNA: TGTGCCAGCAGTTACGCGGGTGGCTACACCTTC. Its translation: CASSYAGGYTF.

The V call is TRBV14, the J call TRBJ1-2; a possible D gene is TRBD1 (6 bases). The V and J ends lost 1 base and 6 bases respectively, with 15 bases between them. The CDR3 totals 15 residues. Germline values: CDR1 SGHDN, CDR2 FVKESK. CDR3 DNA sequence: TGTGCCAGCAGCCAAGTCGGGGGGCAGGTTAATGGCTACACCTTC. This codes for CASSQVGGQVNGYTF.

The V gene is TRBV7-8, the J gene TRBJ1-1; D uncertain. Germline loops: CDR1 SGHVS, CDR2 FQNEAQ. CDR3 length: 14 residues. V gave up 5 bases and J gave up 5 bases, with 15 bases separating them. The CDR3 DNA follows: TGTGCCAGCAGCCGAACCGGGGAACAGACTGAAGCTTTCTTT. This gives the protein CASSRTGEQTEAFF.

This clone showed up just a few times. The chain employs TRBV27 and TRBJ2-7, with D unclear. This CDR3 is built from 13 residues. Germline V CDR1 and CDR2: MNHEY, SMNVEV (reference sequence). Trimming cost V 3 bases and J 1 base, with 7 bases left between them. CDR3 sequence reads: CASSFYQSYEQYF. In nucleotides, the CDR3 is TGTGCCAGCAGTTTTTACCAGTCCTACGAGCAGTACTTC.

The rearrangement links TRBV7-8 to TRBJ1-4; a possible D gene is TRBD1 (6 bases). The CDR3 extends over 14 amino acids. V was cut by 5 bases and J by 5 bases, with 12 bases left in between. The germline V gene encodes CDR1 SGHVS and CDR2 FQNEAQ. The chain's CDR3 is CASSRGQMNEKLFF. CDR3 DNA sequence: TGTGCCAGCAGCCGCGGACAGATGAATGAAAAACTGTTTTTT.

The CDR3 protein is CASSFGGRRKTQYF. The CDR3, as DNA: TGTGCCAGCAGTTTCGGCGGGAGGAGGAAGACCCAGTACTTC. V and J are TRBV28 and TRBJ2-5; 8 positions match TRBD2. With 3 bases clipped from V and 6 bases from J, the junction kept 6 bases outside the gene matches. CDR1 MDHEN and CDR2 SYDVKM come from the germline V gene. CDR3 length equals 14 residues.

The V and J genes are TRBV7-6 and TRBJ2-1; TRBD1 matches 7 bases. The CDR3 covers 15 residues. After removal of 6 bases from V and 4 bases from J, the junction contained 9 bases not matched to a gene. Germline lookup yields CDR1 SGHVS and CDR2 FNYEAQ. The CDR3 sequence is CASSQRDSRYNEQFF. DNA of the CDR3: TGTGCCAGCAGTCAACGGGACAGCAGGTACAATGAGCAGTTCTTC.

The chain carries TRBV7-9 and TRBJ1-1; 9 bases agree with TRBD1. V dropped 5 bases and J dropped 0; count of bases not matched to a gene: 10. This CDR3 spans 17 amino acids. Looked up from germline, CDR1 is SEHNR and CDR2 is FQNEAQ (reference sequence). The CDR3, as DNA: TGTGCCAGCAGCCAGGACAGGGGCCATCCCATGAACACTGAAGCTTTCTTT. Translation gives CASSQDRGHPMNTEAFF.

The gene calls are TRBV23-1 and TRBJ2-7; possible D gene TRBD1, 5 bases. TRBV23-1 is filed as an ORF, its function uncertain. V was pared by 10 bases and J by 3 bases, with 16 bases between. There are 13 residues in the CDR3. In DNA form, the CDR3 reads TGCGCCACCCGGACACGGTTATGCTACGAGCAGTACTTC. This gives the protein CATRTRLCYEQYF.

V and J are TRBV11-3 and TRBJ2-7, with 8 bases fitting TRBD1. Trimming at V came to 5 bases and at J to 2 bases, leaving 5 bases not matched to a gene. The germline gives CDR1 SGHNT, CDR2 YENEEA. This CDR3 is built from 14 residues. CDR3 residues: CASSAQGDTYEQYF. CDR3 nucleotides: TGTGCCAGCAGCGCACAGGGGGACACCTACGAGCAGTACTTC.

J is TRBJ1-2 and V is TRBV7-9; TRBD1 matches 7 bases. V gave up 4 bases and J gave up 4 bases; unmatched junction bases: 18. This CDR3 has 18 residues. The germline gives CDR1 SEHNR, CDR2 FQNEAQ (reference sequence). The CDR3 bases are TGTGCCAGCAGCTACAGGGCCCTAGGGACAGAGGCCCCCTATGGCTACACCTTC. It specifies CASSYRALGTEAPYGYTF.

CDR3 region: CSVGTSKGQQYF. CDR3 DNA sequence: TGCAGCGTCGGGACATCGAAAGGCCAGCAGTACTTC. The chain links TRBV29-1 to TRBJ2-7; tentatively, D is TRBD1 (6 bases). Germline CDR1 reads SQVTM; CDR2 reads ANQGSEA. The V gene lost 6 bases and the J gene lost 8 bases, with 17 bases spanning the gap. The CDR3 runs to 12 residues.

The CDR3 is CATSSRYPNTGELFF. CDR3 sequence (DNA): TGTGCCACCAGCAGTCGCTATCCGAACACCGGGGAGCTGTTTTTT. The chain joins TRBV15 to TRBJ2-2; D not certain. V dropped 3 bases and J dropped 0 bases, with 8 bases sitting between them. This CDR3 is built from 15 residues. CDR1 is LNHNV and CDR2 is YYDKDF in the germline V gene (reference sequence).

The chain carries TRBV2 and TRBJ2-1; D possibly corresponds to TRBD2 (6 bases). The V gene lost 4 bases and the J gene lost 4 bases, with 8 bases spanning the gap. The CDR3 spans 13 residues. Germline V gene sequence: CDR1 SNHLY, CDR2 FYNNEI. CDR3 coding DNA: TGTGCCAGCAGTGCCGGGACTTACAATGAGCAGTTCTTC. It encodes CASSAGTYNEQFF.

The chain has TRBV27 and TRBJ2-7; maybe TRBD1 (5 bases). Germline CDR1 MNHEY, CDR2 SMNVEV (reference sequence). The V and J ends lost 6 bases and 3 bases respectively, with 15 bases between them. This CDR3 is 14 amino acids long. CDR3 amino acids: CASRPQGWDYEQYF. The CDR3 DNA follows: TGTGCCAGCAGACCGCAGGGTTGGGACTACGAGCAGTACTTC.

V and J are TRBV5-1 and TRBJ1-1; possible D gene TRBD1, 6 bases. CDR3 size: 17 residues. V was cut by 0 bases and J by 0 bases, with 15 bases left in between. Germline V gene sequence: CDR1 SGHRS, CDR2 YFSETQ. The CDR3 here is CASSLDRVGLVNTEAFF. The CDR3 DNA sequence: TGCGCCAGCAGCTTGGACAGGGTTGGGCTGGTGAACACTGAAGCTTTCTTT.